This T cell receptor beta chain was recorded in a study of blood T cell repertoires in COVID-19. For the study at large: Sites in the United States, Italy and Spain provided acute and convalescent COVID-19 samples.

Germline V CDR1 and CDR2: LNHDA, SQIVND (reference sequence). V was pared by 3 bases and J by 2 bases, with 10 bases between. The CDR3 runs 14 residues. As processed by the authors: Reference gene primer amplification gave estimated nucleated cell counts. Measured with immunoSEQ multiplex PCR; TCRdb has only the in-frame clones, and not every one. That table gives V, J and clone size, and the DNA gave D and trimming. The sample consists of about 49,000 clones, 85% to 95% of them appearing once. Patients in Seattle were enrolled during active infection, then followed longitudinally. The sequence was collected from a man between 60 and 75 years old with COVID-19, enrolled during active disease. Sequenced sample: peripheral blood. The genes are TRBV19 and TRBJ1-1; D gene ambiguous. CDR3 nucleotide sequence: TGTGCCAGTAGTATCCCGCGGGTAAACACTGAAGCTTTCTTT. It yields the protein CASSIPRVNTEAFF.